This T cell receptor (beta chain) was retrieved from a study of blood T cells in healthy people across ages. Broader study findings: The fall in TCR beta diversity per million T cells was roughly linear with age. Researchers report that TCR beta diversity correlated strongly with naive T cell percentage.

The CDR3 is 15 amino acids. Germline V gene lookup returns CDR1 SGHTA and CDR2 FQGNSA. V was trimmed by 4 bases and J by 0 bases, leaving 9 bases between them. Every donor provided roughly 10 milliliters of peripheral blood. No fewer than 7 million PBMCs went into each sample. Note on this clonotype: What it binds is unknown.

With a J-beta primer mix and a sample-barcoded 5' primer, a second PCR ran about 6 to 11 cycles. Each CDR3 protein is one row after TCRdb ran MiXCR on the 5' RACE reads. The table records about a million distinct CDR3 sequences, 40% to 60% of them present only once. The sequenced material came from blood. V and J are TRBV7-2 and TRBJ1-4; D not certain. The sequence derives from a young man in good health. In DNA, the CDR3 is TGTGCCAGCAGCTCACTACAACCAACTAATGAAAAACTGTTTTTT. This encodes CASSSLQPTNEKLFF.